This T cell receptor beta chain was identified during a study of blood T cells in healthy people across ages. Study-level information: Template switching recovered approximately one barcoded beta molecule for every two T cells. Overall study results and limits: In older individuals, TCR beta diversity per million T cells was lower, falling roughly linearly with age.

Primers used in a second PCR of roughly 7 to 12 cycles were a sample-barcoded 5' primer and a J-beta primer mix. Template switching added a 12-random-nucleotide identifier to every cDNA molecule. TCRdb independently ran MiXCR on the 5' RACE reads; one entry per CDR3 protein. Seen here are about 670,000 distinct CDR3 sequences, roughly half observed once, and the top ten hold roughly 12%. A remark on this clonotype: Antigen: not known.

This receptor was taken from a woman at least 80 years old in good health. The material sequenced was blood.

The CDR3: CSVERNYGYTF. The CDR3 DNA reads TGCAGCGTGGAAAGGAACTATGGCTACACCTTC. V and J are TRBV29-1 and TRBJ1-2; no firm D call. Deletions cut 6 bases from V and 2 bases from J, with 7 bases between. The CDR3 sequence is 11 residues long. Germline values: CDR1 SQVTM, CDR2 ANQGSEA. Drawing the rest from reference TRBV29-1 and TRBJ1-2, the complete variable domain is SAVISQKPSRDICQRGTSLTIQCQVDSQVTMMFWYRQQPGQSLTLIATANQGSEATYESGFVIDKFPISRPNLTFSTLTVSNMSPEDSSIYLCSVERNYGYTFGSGTRLTVV.